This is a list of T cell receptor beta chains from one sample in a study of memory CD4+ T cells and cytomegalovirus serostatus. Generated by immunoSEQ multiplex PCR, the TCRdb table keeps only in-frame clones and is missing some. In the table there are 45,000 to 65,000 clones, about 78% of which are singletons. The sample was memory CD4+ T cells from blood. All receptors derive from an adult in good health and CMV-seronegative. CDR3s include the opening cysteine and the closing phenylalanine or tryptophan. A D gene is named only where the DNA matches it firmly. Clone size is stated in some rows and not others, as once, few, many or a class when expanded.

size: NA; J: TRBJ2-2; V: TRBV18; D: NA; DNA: TGTGCCAGCTCACCACCGCAAGGCAGGGTTACCGGGGAGCTGTTTTTT; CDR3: CASSPPQGRVTGELFF
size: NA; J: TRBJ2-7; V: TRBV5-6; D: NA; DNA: TGTGCCAGCAGCTCCCCTGGCACCCGCTCCTACGAGCAGTACTTC; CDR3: CASSSPGTRSYEQYF
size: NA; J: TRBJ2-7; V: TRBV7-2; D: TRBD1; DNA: TGTGCCAGCAGCTGGGGACAGGGCTACGAGCAGTACTTC; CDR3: CASSWGQGYEQYF
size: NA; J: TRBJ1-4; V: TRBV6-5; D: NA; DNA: TGTGCCAGCAGGGCAAGGGGTGCAACTAATGAAAAACTGTTTTTT; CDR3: CASRARGATNEKLFF
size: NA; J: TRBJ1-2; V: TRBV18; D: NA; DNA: TGTGCCAGCTCACCACAGGACACATACTATGGCTACACCTTC; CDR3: CASSPQDTYYGYTF
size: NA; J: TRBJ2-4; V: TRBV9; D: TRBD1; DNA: TGTGCCAGCAGCGGCCTGGACAGGGGGACTGCAGCCAAAAACATTCAGTACTTC; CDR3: CASSGLDRGTAAKNIQYF
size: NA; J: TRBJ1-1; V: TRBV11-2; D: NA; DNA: TGTGCCAGCAGCCCCCGGGGGGGGGCGAGTTCCCTGAACACTGAAGCTTTCTTT; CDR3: CASSPRGGASSLNTEAFF
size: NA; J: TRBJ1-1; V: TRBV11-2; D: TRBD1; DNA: TGTGCCAGCAGCATGACCGGGACAGGATCTTGGGGCACTGAAGCTTTCTTT; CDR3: CASSMTGTGSWGTEAFF
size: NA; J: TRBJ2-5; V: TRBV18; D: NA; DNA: TGTGCCAGCTCACCACTTACCGGGGGCCGAGGGGAGACCCAGTACTTC; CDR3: CASSPLTGGRGETQYF
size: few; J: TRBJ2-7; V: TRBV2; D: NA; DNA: TGTGCCAGCAGAGCGACGAGCAGCTCCTACGAGCAGTACTTC; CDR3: CASRATSSSYEQYF
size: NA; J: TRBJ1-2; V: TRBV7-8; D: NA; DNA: TGTGCCAGCAGCTTAGAATCAGGGGTCTCTGGCTACACCTTC; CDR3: CASSLESGVSGYTF
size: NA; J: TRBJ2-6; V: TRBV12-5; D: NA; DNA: TGTGCTAGTGGTCATATAGATGCAGGACAAAGTCGGGCCAACGTCCTGACTTTC; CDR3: CASGHIDAGQSRANVLTF
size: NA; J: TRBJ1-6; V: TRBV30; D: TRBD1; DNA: TGTGCCTGGAGGGGGACAGATAATTCACCCCTCCACTTT; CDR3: CAWRGTDNSPLHF
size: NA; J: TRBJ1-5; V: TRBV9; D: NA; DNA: TGTGCCAGCAGCGTAGGTGGGTCTAATCGGCCCCAGCATTTT; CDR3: CASSVGGSNRPQHF
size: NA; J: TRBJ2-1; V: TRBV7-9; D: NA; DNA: TGTGCCAGCAAAACCTCCACAGGGCCCTACAATGAGCAGTTCTTC; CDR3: CASKTSTGPYNEQFF